This T cell receptor beta chain stems from a study of T cell changes during pregnancy in multiple sclerosis. This CDR3 region has 18 residues. The junction had 7 bases not matched to a gene; V was cut back by 0 bases and J by 0 bases. Sequenced by immunoSEQ multiplex PCR; TCRdb stores in-frame clones only, minus some. The sample consists of approximately 98,000 clones, roughly nine tenths of them appearing once. The sequence came from a female donor in good health, enrolled as a control in a pregnancy study. V gene TRBV23-1 combines with J gene TRBJ2-3; 9 bases match TRBD1. TRBV23-1 is given ORF status, its function remaining uncertain. The sample here was peripheral blood, taken after pregnancy. In DNA form, the CDR3 reads TGCGCCAGCAGTCAATCGTCGCTGGGGACAGGGAGCACAGATACGCAGTATTTT. This codes for CASSQSSLGTGSTDTQYF.